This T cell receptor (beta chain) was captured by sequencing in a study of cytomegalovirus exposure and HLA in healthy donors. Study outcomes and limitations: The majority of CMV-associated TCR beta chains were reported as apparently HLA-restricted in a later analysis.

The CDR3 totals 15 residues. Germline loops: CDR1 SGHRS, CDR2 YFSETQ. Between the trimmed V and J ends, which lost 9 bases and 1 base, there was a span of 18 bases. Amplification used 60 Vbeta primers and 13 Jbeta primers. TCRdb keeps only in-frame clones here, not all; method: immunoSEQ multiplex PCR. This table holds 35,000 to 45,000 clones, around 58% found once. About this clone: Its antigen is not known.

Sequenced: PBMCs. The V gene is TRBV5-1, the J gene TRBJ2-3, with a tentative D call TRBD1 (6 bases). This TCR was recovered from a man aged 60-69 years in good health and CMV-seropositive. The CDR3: CATSTVGGRTDTQYF. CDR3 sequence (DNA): TGCGCCACCTCGACGGTAGGGGGACGCACAGATACGCAGTATTTT.